Presented here are 17 T cell receptor beta chains from one specimen sequenced in a study of cytomegalovirus exposure and HLA in healthy donors. The PCR made use of 60 Vbeta and 13 Jbeta primers. Libraries were prepared by immunoSEQ multiplex PCR; TCRdb keeps only in-frame clonotypes and omits some of them. This repertoire shows over 150,000 clones, about 68% found once; its top ten account for roughly 2%. Sequencing was performed on PBMCs. All receptors derive from a man younger than 40 in good health and CMV-seronegative.

This sequence joins TRBV28 and TRBJ1-6, with 10 bases identical to TRBD1. Germline CDR1 reads MDHEN; CDR2 reads SYDVKM. The CDR3 sequence is 15 residues long. The V and J ends lost 6 bases and 8 bases, in that order; junction bases with no gene match: 7. In nucleotides, the CDR3 is TGTGCCAGCAGGAAGACAGGGGGCGGATATTCACCCCTCCACTTT. Residues: CASRKTGGGYSPLHF.

The chain employs TRBV6-1 and TRBJ2-3; 7 positions match TRBD2. V was pared by 1 base and J by 4 bases, with 11 bases of the junction left unmatched. The CDR3 runs to 17 residues. Germline V gene data show CDR1 as MNHNS and CDR2 as SASEGT. DNA of the CDR3: TGTGCCAGCAGTGAAGGGGTGGCTAGCGGCGGGTCAGATACGCAGTATTTT. It translates to CASSEGVASGGSDTQYF.

This clone was detected a few times. The chain links TRBV19 to TRBJ2-4; 8 nucleotides align to TRBD2. The CDR3 extends over 15 amino acids. J was trimmed by 9 bases and V by 5 bases; bases with no gene match: 12. Germline V lookup: CDR1 LNHDA, CDR2 SQIVND (reference sequence). CDR3 sequence: CASSYSAGARGIQYF. The CDR3, as DNA: TGTGCCAGTAGTTACTCAGCGGGGGCGCGGGGCATTCAGTACTTC.

The chain uses TRBV6-1 and TRBJ2-7, with 9 bases matching TRBD2. Germline V lookup: CDR1 MNHNS, CDR2 SASEGT. The CDR3 extends over 13 amino acids. The trim removed 10 bases at V and 5 bases at J, leaving 9 bases unmatched. The CDR3 DNA follows: TGTGCCACCGGCGGGAGGGGGCGTAACGAGCAGTACTTC. Translating gives CATGGRGRNEQYF.

The DNA of the CDR3 is TGTGCCAGCAGCTTGGGTCCTCCCGGGACAGAGGCTTTCTTT. It codes for CASSLGPPGTEAFF. This chain joins TRBV5-5 and TRBJ1-1, with TRBD1 matching over 7 bases. The junction had 10 bases not matched to a gene; V was cut back by 0 bases and J by 11 bases. Germline V CDR1 and CDR2: SGHKS, YYEKEE (reference sequence). The CDR3 sequence is 14 residues long.

The V call is TRBV19, the J call TRBJ2-7; the D is unclear. V was clipped by 8 bases and J by 1 base, with 12 bases between them. The CDR3 covers 13 residues. Germline values: CDR1 LNHDA, CDR2 SQIVND (reference sequence). In DNA form, the CDR3 reads TGTGCCAGTGGGTGGGCATCTTCCTACGAGCAGTACTTC. This gives the protein CASGWASSYEQYF.

This clone has a handful of counts. V and J are TRBV4-3 and TRBJ2-5; possibly TRBD1 for D (5 bases). V lost 2 bases and J lost 7, with 11 bases in between. CDR1 LGHNA and CDR2 YSLEER come from the germline V gene. There are 13 residues in the CDR3. The CDR3 DNA reads TGCGCCAGCAGCCAAACACAGGTTGGGACCCAGTACTTC. Protein: CASSQTQVGTQYF.

This clone was observed a handful of times. The DNA is omitted, as the CDR3 cannot be located on it reliably, and the CDR3 follows TCRdb's listing. This sequence joins TRBV27 and TRBJ2-5; TRBD1, the D gene given by the table, was not confirmed from the DNA. Per the germline V gene, CDR1 is MNHEY and CDR2 is SMNVEV (reference sequence). The CDR3 sequence runs 16 residues, both termini included. CDR3 sequence: CASSSSRALAGETQYF.

Only one count was recorded for this clone. The chain couples TRBV2 to TRBJ1-1; TRBD1 matches 12 bases. Germline V gene sequence: CDR1 SNHLY, CDR2 FYNNEI. J lost 4 bases, V lost 6 bases, and 6 bases had no gene match. This CDR3 region has 15 residues. The CDR3 sequence: CASRGTGGRGTEAFF. CDR3 DNA sequence: TGTGCCAGCAGGGGGACAGGGGGCAGGGGCACTGAAGCTTTCTTT.

V is TRBV5-6 and J is TRBJ2-4; no clear D. The germline V gene has CDR1 SGHDT and CDR2 YYEEEE. This CDR3 contains 14 residues. The V end lost 0 bases, the J end lost 7 bases, and 11 bases lay between the germline ends. The CDR3 region has the DNA TGTGCCAGCAGCTTGGCCCGAGGTATTAACATTCAGTACTTC. This sequence encodes CASSLARGINIQYF.

The chain combines TRBV2 with TRBJ2-7; perhaps TRBD1 as D (6 bases). This CDR3 contains 14 residues. CDR1 SNHLY and CDR2 FYNNEI come from the germline V gene. V was cut by 6 bases and J by 5 bases, with 17 bases left in between. The CDR3 spells CASRKDSSSHEQYF. For the CDR3, the DNA is TGTGCCAGCAGGAAGGACAGCAGCAGCCACGAGCAGTACTTC.

The CDR3 loop is CSVEFAGGEETQYF. DNA for the CDR3: TGCAGCGTTGAGTTTGCGGGGGGGGAAGAGACCCAGTACTTC. J is TRBJ2-5 and V is TRBV29-1; 9 bases line up with TRBD2. V dropped 3 bases and J dropped 3; count of bases not matched to a gene: 5. Per the germline V gene, CDR1 is SQVTM and CDR2 is ANQGSEA. The CDR3 sequence is 14 residues long.

V is TRBV6-5 and J is TRBJ2-2; D perhaps matches TRBD1 (6 bases). Trimming removed 5 bases at V and 4 bases at J, with 11 bases between. CDR1 is MNHEY and CDR2 is SVGAGI in the germline V gene. This CDR3 region has 14 residues. CDR3 residues: CASSMTGFTGELFF. The CDR3 nucleotides read TGTGCCAGCAGTATGACAGGCTTCACCGGGGAGCTGTTTTTT.

This clone was observed a handful of times. The chain employs TRBV10-3 and TRBJ1-1, with 9 bases identical to TRBD1. This CDR3 comprises 14 residues. Trimming removed 10 bases from V and 5 bases from J; junction bases left unmatched: 11. Per germline, CDR1 ENHRY and CDR2 SYGVKD. The CDR3 reads CATWLGQGVTEAFF. CDR3 DNA sequence: TGTGCCACGTGGCTGGGACAGGGTGTGACTGAAGCTTTCTTT.

In DNA form, the CDR3 reads TGCGCCAGCAGCCCGGGACAGGGCACCGGGGAGCTGTTTTTT. As protein: CASSPGQGTGELFF. The rearrangement links TRBV5-1 to TRBJ2-2, with TRBD1 matching over 9 bases. V shed 4 bases and J 4 bases; nucleotides not matched to a gene: 2. CDR1 and CDR2 from the germline V gene are SGHRS and YFSETQ. There are 14 residues in the CDR3.

The rearrangement uses TRBV11-2 and TRBJ2-3; TRBD2 aligns across 9 bases. CDR3 length: 15 amino acids. Germline CDR1 SGHAT, CDR2 FQNNGV. V was pared by 2 bases and J by 3 bases, with 3 bases of the junction left unmatched. CDR3 sequence: CASSLNAGGTDTQYF. In DNA, the CDR3 is TGTGCCAGCAGCTTAAATGCGGGGGGGACAGATACGCAGTATTTT.

This chain uses TRBV29-1 with TRBJ1-2, with D possibly matching TRBD1 (6 bases). V dropped 3 bases and J dropped 2 bases, with 16 bases sitting between them. CDR3 size: 15 residues. Germline CDR1 is SQVTM and CDR2 is ANQGSEA. The CDR3 bases are TGCAGCGTTGATAAATGGCAGGGGACCAACTATGGCTACACCTTC. Protein product: CSVDKWQGTNYGYTF.